These 30 T cell receptor beta chains were all obtained from the same sample, sequenced in a study of blood T cell repertoires in COVID-19. The method was immunoSEQ multiplex PCR; TCRdb's version includes in-frame clones alone and lacks a portion of them. The sample shows 270,000 or so clones, 86% of them seen only once. The sequencing input was peripheral blood. All receptors come from a woman aged 25 to 39 with active or convalescent COVID-19.

This clone was seen a handful of times. The gene calls are TRBV25-1 and TRBJ2-5; D is perhaps TRBD1 (6 bases). The CDR3 has 15 amino acids. V dropped 2 bases and J dropped 5 bases, with 15 bases sitting between them. The germline V gene encodes CDR1 MGHDK and CDR2 SYGVNS. This CDR3 reads CASSEPTGPGETQYF. The CDR3 DNA reads as TGTGCCAGCAGTGAACCCACAGGGCCGGGGGAGACCCAGTACTTC.

The chain couples TRBV27 to TRBJ1-1; the D is unclear. The germline V gene encodes CDR1 MNHEY and CDR2 SMNVEV (reference sequence). The CDR3 sequence is 13 residues long. V was cut by 2 bases and J by 5 bases, with 9 bases left in between. In nucleotides, the CDR3 is TGTGCCAGCAGTTTAGGGAGGAGAACTGAAGCTTTCTTT. It yields the protein CASSLGRRTEAFF.

This clone has just one count. The rearrangement joins TRBV7-9 to TRBJ2-1; possible D gene TRBD2, 5 bases. From germline, CDR1 is SEHNR and CDR2 FQNEAQ (reference sequence). V was shortened by 6 bases and J by 7 bases, with 10 bases between the two germline ends. This CDR3 has 12 amino acids. As DNA, the CDR3 is TGTGCCAGCAGTCCAGGAGGTAATGAGCAGTTCTTC. Its translation: CASSPGGNEQFF.

This chain uses TRBV4-2 with TRBJ2-3; the match to TRBD2 covers 10 bases. The trim removed 2 bases at V and 10 bases at J, leaving 6 bases unmatched. This CDR3 comprises 14 residues. In germline, CDR1 is LGHNA, CDR2 YNFKEQ. The CDR3 DNA reads TGTGCCAGCAGCCAAACCAGAAGCGGGGGGGCGCAGTATTTT. Translating gives CASSQTRSGGAQYF.

The chain links TRBV3-1 (or the pseudogene TRBV3-2) to TRBJ1-5, with D possibly being TRBD1 (6 bases). The CDR3 extends over 13 amino acids. V lost 5 bases, J lost 4 bases, and 9 bases lay in between. In germline, CDR1 is LGHDT, CDR2 YNNKEL (reference sequence). The CDR3: CASSYRVNQPQHF. The CDR3 bases are TGTGCCAGCAGCTACAGGGTTAATCAGCCCCAGCATTTT.

About this clone: Different DNA sequences within this sample yield the same CDR3. The chain uses TRBV7-2 and TRBJ2-3; D ambiguous. V was clipped by 3 bases and J by 1 base, with 5 bases between them. Germline CDR1 SGHTA, CDR2 FQGNSA. The CDR3 spans 13 residues. This CDR3 reads CASSFSGTDTQYF. For the CDR3, the DNA is TGTGCCAGCAGCTTCTCGGGCACAGATACGCAGTATTTT.

V usage is TRBV6-6 and J usage is TRBJ2-1; 8 nucleotides agree with TRBD2. Germline V lookup: CDR1 MNHNY, CDR2 SVGAGI (reference sequence). CDR3 size: 15 residues. Trimming took 6 bases from V and 2 from J; bases not matched to a gene: 6. The CDR3 sequence: CASRPRGGTYNEQFF. The CDR3 nucleotides read TGTGCCAGCAGGCCCCGGGGGGGGACCTACAATGAGCAGTTCTTC.

This clone was picked up one time. The V call is TRBV30, the J call TRBJ1-1; tentatively, D is TRBD1 (5 bases). CDR3 size: 17 residues. Germline V gene data show CDR1 as GTSNPN and CDR2 as SVGIG (reference sequence). The V gene lost 4 bases and the J gene lost 0 bases, with 21 bases spanning the gap. The CDR3 sequence is CAWTLPQQATLNTEAFF. CDR3 in DNA: TGTGCCTGGACCCTACCCCAACAGGCAACACTGAACACTGAAGCTTTCTTT.

The sample holds one count of this clone. The rearrangement joins TRBV4-1 to TRBJ1-2; the D gene is possibly TRBD1 (5 bases). Trimming left V 0 bases short and J 5 bases short, with 22 bases between. This CDR3 is 18 amino acids long. Germline loops: CDR1 MGHRA, CDR2 YSYEKL. As DNA, the CDR3 is TGCGCCAGCAGCCAAGATTTGGGGCCAAGCACCCAATCATATGGCTACACCTTC. Amino acids: CASSQDLGPSTQSYGYTF.

This chain's CDR3 is CASSYSGTGRTGELFF. For the CDR3, the DNA is TGTGCCAGCAGTTACTCGGGGACAGGGAGGACCGGGGAGCTGTTTTTT. The rearrangement uses TRBV6-5 and TRBJ2-2; 9 nucleotides match TRBD1. The germline CDR1 and CDR2 sequences are MNHEY and SVGAGI. The junction had 4 bases not matched to a gene; V was cut back by 0 bases and J by 5 bases. The CDR3 contains 16 residues.

The rearrangement links TRBV5-1 to TRBJ2-3, with D possibly matching TRBD2 (6 bases). This CDR3 comprises 15 residues. Germline V gene lookup returns CDR1 SGHRS and CDR2 YFSETQ. V lost 3 bases to trimming and J lost 4 bases, with 15 bases between them. CDR3 nucleotide sequence: TGCGCCAGCAGCTGGGGGGTACCGGGCGCAGATACGCAGTATTTT. Translating gives CASSWGVPGADTQYF.

This clone was detected only once. The rearrangement uses TRBV19 and TRBJ1-2, with D possibly being TRBD1 (5 bases). The germline CDR1 and CDR2 sequences are LNHDA and SQIVND (reference sequence). Between the trimmed V and J ends, which lost 10 bases and 7 bases, there was a span of 13 bases. The CDR3 sequence is 11 residues long. The CDR3 is CATSQGIGYTF. The CDR3 DNA is TGTGCCACCTCCCAGGGAATTGGCTACACCTTC.

The chain carries TRBV4-3 and TRBJ2-7; 8 nucleotides align to TRBD1. This CDR3 has 16 residues. The ends lost 1 base at V and 1 base at J; junction bases unmatched: 6. The germline CDR1 and CDR2 sequences are LGHNA and YSLEER. CDR3: CASSQGFDRGSYEQYF. CDR3 coding DNA: TGCGCCAGCAGCCAAGGATTCGACAGGGGTTCCTACGAGCAGTACTTC.

This clone turned up a few times. This CDR3 reads CASSSQGQGAWALHF. The CDR3 region has the DNA TGTGCCAGCAGTTCACAGGGACAGGGGGCCTGGGCCCTCCACTTT. V is TRBV28 and J is TRBJ1-6, with TRBD1 identical over 12 bases. There are 15 residues in the CDR3. Unmatched junction bases numbered 9, after V lost 4 bases and J lost 14 bases. Per the germline V gene, CDR1 is MDHEN and CDR2 is SYDVKM.

The chain is built from TRBV5-4 and TRBJ1-1; D might be TRBD1 (5 bases). The CDR3 is 15 residues long. CDR1 is SGHNT and CDR2 is YYREEE in the germline V gene (reference sequence). V lost 0 bases, J lost 2 bases, and 11 bases lay in between. The CDR3 bases are TGTGCCAGCAGCTTGGGCGGGGGGGACAACACTGAAGCTTTCTTT. Translating it yields CASSLGGGDNTEAFF.

This chain's CDR3 is CASSVGQGSNSPLHF. In DNA form, the CDR3 reads TGTGCCAGCAGCGTAGGACAGGGCAGTAATTCACCCCTCCACTTT. V and J are TRBV9 and TRBJ1-6; 7 bases map to TRBD1. The ends lost 0 bases at V and 6 bases at J; junction bases unmatched: 3. Germline assignment: CDR1 SGDLS and CDR2 YYNGEE. The CDR3 has 15 residues. The whole variable domain, remainder taken from reference TRBV9 and TRBJ1-6, is DSGVTQTPKHLITATGQRVTLRCSPRSGDLSVYWYQQSLDQGLQFLIQYYNGEERAKGNILERFSAQQFPDLHSELNLSSLELGDSALYFCASSVGQGSNSPLHFGNGTRLTVT.

This clone was seen a single time. This chain joins TRBV30 and TRBJ1-6; D is possibly TRBD1 (5 bases). V was clipped by 1 base and J by 2 bases, with 9 bases between them. The CDR3 runs 15 residues. Germline CDR1 and CDR2: GTSNPN and SVGIG (reference sequence). CDR3 sequence: CAWSGRVAYNSPLHF. The CDR3 DNA reads TGTGCCTGGAGTGGCAGGGTGGCCTATAATTCACCCCTCCACTTT.

V gene TRBV6-6 combines with J gene TRBJ1-1; D not resolved. Trimming removed 6 bases from V and 1 base from J, with 9 bases in between. The CDR3 is made up of 13 amino acids. Germline V gene data show CDR1 as MNHNY and CDR2 as SVGAGI (reference sequence). CDR3 DNA: TGTGCCAGCAGCGGCGGTGGGAACACTGAAGCTTTCTTT. Its translation is CASSGGGNTEAFF.

The V call is TRBV7-2, the J call TRBJ2-1, with a tentative D call TRBD2 (5 bases). The germline V gene encodes CDR1 SGHTA and CDR2 FQGNSA. This CDR3 contains 16 residues. Trimming took off 5 bases at V and 7 bases at J, with 21 bases between the two ends. Here the CDR3 DNA reads TGTGCCAGCAGCCAGAGGGCCACCATCAGCACGAATGAGCAGTTCTTC. Translation: CASSQRATISTNEQFF.

The chain combines TRBV28 with TRBJ1-5; D uncertain. The CDR3 totals 11 residues. Germline lookup yields CDR1 MDHEN and CDR2 SYDVKM. V was trimmed by 5 bases and J by 4 bases, leaving 3 bases between them. The CDR3, as DNA: TGTGCCAGCAGTCCAAATCAGCCCCAGCATTTT. This encodes CASSPNQPQHF.

V and J are TRBV28 and TRBJ1-3, with a tentative D call TRBD1 (6 bases). Trimming took 9 bases from V and 3 from J, leaving 18 bases between them. From germline, CDR1 is MDHEN and CDR2 SYDVKM. This CDR3 spans 15 amino acids. CDR3 DNA: TGTGCCAGTTTGTTAGGGGGGGGGAGTGGAAACACCATATATTTT. Translation gives CASLLGGGSGNTIYF.

The chain links TRBV28 to TRBJ2-7; 7 bases line up with TRBD1. Per germline, CDR1 MDHEN and CDR2 SYDVKM. The trim removed 0 bases at V and 2 bases at J, leaving 1 base unmatched. CDR3 length equals 14 residues. The CDR3 bases are TGTGCCAGCAGTTTATGGGGACAGACCTACGAGCAGTACTTC. Its protein is CASSLWGQTYEQYF.

The rearrangement joins TRBV6-5 to TRBJ2-1, with 7 bases fitting TRBD1. CDR1 and CDR2 (germline): MNHEY, SVGAGI. With 2 bases clipped from V and 8 bases from J, the junction kept 6 bases outside the gene matches. This CDR3 is built from 14 residues. This chain's CDR3 is CASSYRRTGDEQFF. The CDR3 DNA follows: TGTGCCAGCAGTTACCGACGAACAGGGGATGAGCAGTTCTTC.

The rearrangement links TRBV18 to TRBJ2-5; TRBD1 matches 7 bases. The CDR3 runs 14 residues. The trim removed 1 base at V and 2 bases at J, leaving 1 base unmatched. Germline V gives CDR1 KGHSH, CDR2 LQKENI. CDR3 amino acids: CASSPQGAQETQYF. The CDR3 bases are TGTGCCAGCTCACCACAGGGGGCGCAAGAGACCCAGTACTTC.

This rearrangement joins TRBV6-2 or TRBV6-3 to TRBJ1-2, with 8 bases fitting TRBD1. This CDR3 has 14 residues. Trimming at V came to 4 bases and at J to 5 bases, leaving 6 bases not matched to a gene. CDR1 and CDR2 from the germline V gene are MNHEY and SVGEGT. CDR3 in DNA: TGTGCCAGCAGTTCAGGGGGCGCTGGATATGGCTACACCTTC. Amino acids: CASSSGGAGYGYTF.

The genes are TRBV4-1 and TRBJ2-5; possible D gene TRBD1, 5 bases. V shed 1 base and J shed 0 bases, with 6 bases lying between them. The CDR3 has 14 residues. Germline V gene data show CDR1 as MGHRA and CDR2 as YSYEKL. The CDR3 bases are TGCGCCAGCAGCCAAGGACAGAACCAAGAGACCCAGTACTTC. This translates into CASSQGQNQETQYF.

The J gene is TRBJ1-6, the V gene TRBV6-2 or TRBV6-3; D perhaps matches TRBD1 (5 bases). Trimming removed 2 bases at V and 8 bases at J, with 16 bases between. The CDR3 is 16 amino acids. The V gene's germline CDR1 is MNHEY and CDR2 SVGEGT. The CDR3 sequence is CASSYGGRSPYSPLHF. The DNA of the CDR3 is TGTGCCAGCAGTTACGGGGGGAGGTCCCCCTATTCACCCCTCCACTTT.

This clone was seen a few times. The genes are TRBV2 and TRBJ2-1; possible D gene TRBD1, 5 bases. The V and J ends lost 4 bases and 7 bases respectively, with 20 bases between them. The CDR3 loop spans 16 amino acids. CDR1 and CDR2 (germline): SNHLY, FYNNEI. CDR3 bases: TGTGCCAGCAGTGGCCCCAGGGTCGTGTTGGGAAATGAGCAGTTCTTC. It is translated as CASSGPRVVLGNEQFF. Full variable domain (rest looked up from reference TRBV2 and TRBJ2-1): EPEVTQTPSHQVTQMGQEVILRCVPISNHLYFYWYRQILGQKVEFLVSFYNNEISEKSEIFDDQFSVERPDGSNFTLKIRSTKLEDSAMYFCASSGPRVVLGNEQFFGPGTRLTVL.

The chain joins TRBV2 to TRBJ2-5; the match to TRBD2 covers 7 bases. Germline-derived CDR1 and CDR2 are SNHLY and FYNNEI. The V and J ends lost 8 bases and 5 bases, in that order; junction bases with no gene match: 5. CDR3 length: 12 residues. CDR3 sequence reads: CASRWGGETQYF. Here the CDR3 DNA reads TGTGCCAGCCGATGGGGAGGGGAGACCCAGTACTTC.

This sequence joins TRBV9 and TRBJ2-1, with 10 positions matching TRBD2. V was clipped by 2 bases and J by 5 bases; unmatched bases: 4. The CDR3 loop spans 15 amino acids. Germline CDR1 SGDLS, CDR2 YYNGEE. CDR3 sequence reads: CASSVRTSGDNEQFF. The DNA for the CDR3 is TGTGCCAGCAGCGTTCGGACTAGCGGTGACAATGAGCAGTTCTTC.